The text below deals with one T cell receptor (beta chain). Its antigen remains unidentified. The record originates from a study of blood T cells in healthy people across ages. General study points: The study regarded diversity estimates from one million T cells as underestimates. Long-lived donors exceeded aged donors in naive CD4+ cells and diversity.

Trimming stripped 5 bases from V and 9 bases from J, with 17 bases between. The CDR3 loop spans 13 amino acids. Combining a sample-barcoded 5' primer with a J-beta primer mix, a second PCR ran for about 7 to 11 cycles. Sequencing yielded, for each sample, at least 3 million paired-end reads carrying CDR3. Via MiXCR, TCRdb re-called the 5' RACE reads, giving one row per CDR3 protein. Of 1.5 million to 2 million distinct CDR3 sequences in the sample, around 42% were seen once. The individuals who served as donors were healthy Caucasians living in Russia, aged about 6 to 90. This TCR came from a human donor in good health. The gene calls are TRBV12-3 or TRBV12-4 and TRBJ2-7, with D possibly matching TRBD1 (5 bases). Sequencing was carried out using blood. The CDR3 protein is CASSPTGARGQYF. The CDR3 region has the DNA TGTGCCAGCAGTCCTACAGGCGCTAGGGGGCAGTACTTC.